Listed below are T cell receptor beta chains from one sample, sequenced in a study of blood T cell repertoires in COVID-19. Profiled with immunoSEQ multiplex PCR; TCRdb holds only in-frame clones, not every one. The data contain roughly 250,000 clones, around 86% of them singletons. Sequences were obtained from PBMCs or T cells enriched from blood (not recorded which). These receptors were collected from a woman aged 50 to 65 who had recovered from COVID-19. The CDR3 runs from the conserved cysteine through the conserved F or W. The D gene is left open where the match is weak. A clone size is listed for some rows: how often the clone was seen (once, few, many), or a class if it is expanded.

V gene	D gene	J gene	clone size	CDR3 DNA	CDR3 protein
TRBV6-5	.	TRBJ1-2	.	TGTGCCAGCAGTTACTCCGGAGGACTCGTCATCTATGGCTACACCTTC	CASSYSGGLVIYGYTF
TRBV24-1	TRBD1	TRBJ1-2	.	TGTGCCACCAGTGATGGGACAGGGTTAGGCTACACCTTC	CATSDGTGLGYTF
TRBV6-5	.	TRBJ2-7	once	TGTGCCAGCAGTTACTCCACGCCAGGGGGGCGCGAGCAGTACTTC	CASSYSTPGGREQYF
TRBV7-3	TRBD2	TRBJ2-1	few	TGTGCCAGCAGCATGAAAGCGGGGTCTTCGGATGAGCAGTTCTTC	CASSMKAGSSDEQFF
TRBV28	.	TRBJ1-4	.	TGTGCCAGCAGTCCCCTCGGGGGGACTAATGAAAAACTGTTTTTT	CASSPLGGTNEKLFF
TRBV6-2/TRBV6-3	.	TRBJ1-2	.	TGTGCCAGCAGCTCGGGGTCGCGAGGCTACACCTTC	CASSSGSRGYTF
TRBV28	.	TRBJ2-7	once	TGTGCCAGCCGGGTACAGGACTACGAGCAGTACTTC	CASRVQDYEQYF
TRBV4-1	TRBD1	TRBJ1-3	.	TGCGCCAGCAGCCAAGTAATCCGGGACAGCCCGTCGTCTGGAAACACCATATATTTT	CASSQVIRDSPSSGNTIYF
TRBV27	TRBD1	TRBJ1-1	.	TGTGCCAGCAGTTCCTGGACAGGGTTGGAGGGTTTCTTT	CASSSWTGLEGFF
TRBV4-3	.	TRBJ2-7	.	TGCGCCAGCAGCCAAGATCGGGTGGCGGGTATGCAGTACTTC	CASSQDRVAGMQYF
TRBV7-9	.	TRBJ2-1	.	TGTGCCACCACCGGAGACAATGAGCAGTTCTTC	CATTGDNEQFF
TRBV18	TRBD1	TRBJ2-7	few	TGTGCCAGCTCACCACTACCGGGACAGGGGTTATACGAGCAGTACTTC	CASSPLPGQGLYEQYF
TRBV10-3	.	TRBJ1-4	.	TGTGCCATCCGAGAAGAGGGTAATGAAAAACTGTTTTTT	CAIREEGNEKLFF
TRBV14	.	TRBJ2-5	.	TGTGCCAGCAGCCAAGCGGGCCAAGAGACCCAGTACTTC	CASSQAGQETQYF
TRBV11-2	.	TRBJ1-1	.	TGTGCCAGCAGCTTAGGAGGGGGGAACACTGAAGCTTTCTTT	CASSLGGGNTEAFF
TRBV3-1/TRBV3-2	.	TRBJ1-1	.	TGTGCCAGCAGCCATGGGACAACCACTGAAGCTTTCTTT	CASSHGTTTEAFF
TRBV24-1	.	TRBJ1-2	once	TGTGCCACCAGTGATCCCGGGACCGGACTAGACTATGGCTACACCTTC	CATSDPGTGLDYGYTF
TRBV7-6	.	TRBJ1-2	.	TGTGCCAGCAGCTTGGCAGCTAACTATGGCTACACCTTC	CASSLAANYGYTF
TRBV14	TRBD1	TRBJ1-2	many	TGTGCCAGCAGCCTTGGGACAGGGGTTGGCTACACCTTC	CASSLGTGVGYTF
TRBV7-2	TRBD2	TRBJ2-1	.	TGTGCCAGCAGCTTCCGGGACTACCTCAATGAGCAGTTCTTC	CASSFRDYLNEQFF
TRBV2	TRBD2	TRBJ2-1	.	TGTGCCAGCAGCCTTGGGGGGGTGAGGAACCATGAGCAGTTCTTC	CASSLGGVRNHEQFF
TRBV2	TRBD2	TRBJ2-5	once	TGTGCCAGCAGTGAGGGGACTAGCGGGATCAGTGGCCAAGAGACCCAGTACTTC	CASSEGTSGISGQETQYF
TRBV4-3	.	TRBJ2-2	.	TGCGCCAGCAGCCAAGACGCACTTCACACCGGGGAGCTGTTTTTT	CASSQDALHTGELFF
TRBV19	.	TRBJ1-2	.	TGTGCCAGTAGCTTCTATGGCTACACCTTC	CASSFYGYTF
TRBV28	.	TRBJ1-1	.	TGTGCCAGCAGTTTACAGTTGAACACTGAAGCTTTCTTT	CASSLQLNTEAFF
TRBV9	.	TRBJ2-1	.	TGTGCCAGCACCCCGGGTCCCGGTTACAATGAGCAGTTCTTC	CASTPGPGYNEQFF
TRBV7-3	.	TRBJ1-6	.	TGTGCCAGCAGCTTATCGCAGGCGTCACCCCTCCACTTT	CASSLSQASPLHF
TRBV5-1	.	TRBJ1-2	.	TGCGCCAGCAGCTTGGACGGGGAGTATGGCTACACCTTC	CASSLDGEYGYTF
TRBV5-1	TRBD2	TRBJ2-1	.	TGCGCCAGCAGCCAGAGACTAGCGGGAGGCTACAATGAGCAGTTCTTC	CASSQRLAGGYNEQFF
TRBV5-8	TRBD1	TRBJ1-1	.	TGTGCCAGCAAACGGGGACAGGGGAACACTGAAGCTTTCTTT	CASKRGQGNTEAFF
TRBV18	.	TRBJ1-1	.	TGTGCCAGCTCACCGACAGGCTCGAACACTGAAGCTTTCTTT	CASSPTGSNTEAFF
TRBV27	TRBD2	TRBJ2-1	.	TGTGCCAGCAGTCCCCTAGCGGGAGGACCCAGAGAGCAGTTCTTC	CASSPLAGGPREQFF
TRBV28	.	TRBJ1-2	.	TGTGCCAGCAGTCTTACCGGACCGGGGGGCGGACGCTACACCTTC	CASSLTGPGGGRYTF
TRBV28	TRBD1	TRBJ1-4	.	TGTGCCAGCAGTACCCGGACAGGAGGCACTAATGAAAAACTGTTTTTT	CASSTRTGGTNEKLFF
TRBV19	.	TRBJ1-1	once	TGTGCCAGTAGTATGAGGCTGAACACTGAAGCTTTCTTT	CASSMRLNTEAFF
TRBV6-5	TRBD2	TRBJ2-7	.	TGTGCCAGCAAAAGGGTTTCGGGAGGGCTATACGAGCAGTACTTC	CASKRVSGGLYEQYF
TRBV18	TRBD1	TRBJ1-1	.	TGTGCCAGCTCAGGAAACAGGGGAATGAACACTGAAGCTTTCTTT	CASSGNRGMNTEAFF
TRBV7-6	.	TRBJ2-1	.	TGTGCCAGCAGGCAGACTTTGGGCTCCTACAATGAGCAGTTCTTC	CASRQTLGSYNEQFF
TRBV6-1	TRBD2	TRBJ2-7	.	TGTGCCAGCAGTGTAAGGGGACTAGCGGGAGGTCGGGGGGAGCAGTACTTC	CASSVRGLAGGRGEQYF
TRBV5-5	TRBD2	TRBJ2-3	.	TGTGCCAGCAGCTGGGGACTAGCGGGAGGGCTCTCAGATACGCAGTATTTT	CASSWGLAGGLSDTQYF
TRBV30	.	TRBJ2-3	.	TGTGCCTGGAGGCCGGGAGTGGATACGCAGTATTTT	CAWRPGVDTQYF
TRBV18	TRBD2	TRBJ2-2	.	TGTGCCAGCTCAGTAGCGGGACCCAGGAACACCGGGGAGCTGTTTTTT	CASSVAGPRNTGELFF
TRBV24-1	.	TRBJ2-5	.	TGTGCCACCAGTGATTTCGGCGGGACGGTCCAAGAGACCCAGTACTTC	CATSDFGGTVQETQYF
TRBV5-6	.	TRBJ2-2	.	TGTGCCAGCAGCTTGGGTAGCGGAGGGGACGGGGAGCTGTTTTTT	CASSLGSGGDGELFF
TRBV11-2	.	TRBJ1-2	.	TGTGCCAGCAGCCCACCCCGGGACACAAATTCAGACTATGGCTACACCTTC	CASSPPRDTNSDYGYTF
TRBV21-1	.	TRBJ2-1	.	TGTGCCAGCCACAGGGGTCACCGACTACCGAGCTCCTACAATGAGCAGTTCTTC	CASHRGHRLPSSYNEQFF
TRBV3-1/TRBV3-2	.	TRBJ2-3	.	TGTGCCAGCAGCCCTCTGAGCCGCCACGATACGCAGTATTTT	CASSPLSRHDTQYF
TRBV9	.	TRBJ2-1	.	TGTGCCAGCAGCGTAGGGGTGGTATCAAGCGCTGAGCAGTTCTTC	CASSVGVVSSAEQFF